This T cell receptor (beta chain) was obtained from a study of cytomegalovirus exposure and HLA in healthy donors. About the study: There were tens of millions of unique TCRs (from HLA-typed donors) in an early data release.

The CDR3 extends over 15 amino acids. Per germline, CDR1 SGDLS and CDR2 YYNGEE. After removal of 0 bases from V and 2 bases from J, the junction contained 5 bases not matched to a gene. With regard to this clone: Its antigen is currently unknown.

Overall study findings and caveats: CMV serostatus was the sole immune exposure data available.

13 Jbeta primers and 60 Vbeta primers were used for the PCR. Assay used: immunoSEQ multiplex PCR; TCRdb lists only in-frame clones, some missing. Of roughly 120,000 clones in the sample, roughly four fifths were seen once. The chain is built from TRBV9 and TRBJ2-7; 7 positions agree with TRBD1. The sequenced sample consisted of PBMCs. This clonotype was sampled from a woman in her 40s in good health and CMV-seropositive. DNA for the CDR3: TGTGCCAGCAGCGTAGAGGGACAGCCGACCTACGAGCAGTACTTC. It translates to CASSVEGQPTYEQYF.